Given below is one T cell receptor beta chain in context. This entry comes from a study of control samples from healthy donors and cancer patients. Sequenced by immunoSEQ multiplex PCR; TCRdb stores in-frame clones only, minus some. The sample consists of some 110,000 clones, 85% to 90% of them appearing once. This sequence originates from a woman aged 45-59 years with colorectal cancer. The sequenced sample was PBMCs.

The CDR3 sequence: CASRTLTGAGGGTEAFF. The CDR3 region has the DNA TGTGCCAGCAGAACGCTGACAGGGGCCGGGGGAGGCACTGAAGCTTTCTTT. The rearrangement uses TRBV2 and TRBJ1-1; 8 bases line up with TRBD1. The CDR3 length is 17 residues. V lost 6 bases and J lost 4; bases outside the gene matches: 16. The V gene's germline CDR1 is SNHLY and CDR2 FYNNEI.